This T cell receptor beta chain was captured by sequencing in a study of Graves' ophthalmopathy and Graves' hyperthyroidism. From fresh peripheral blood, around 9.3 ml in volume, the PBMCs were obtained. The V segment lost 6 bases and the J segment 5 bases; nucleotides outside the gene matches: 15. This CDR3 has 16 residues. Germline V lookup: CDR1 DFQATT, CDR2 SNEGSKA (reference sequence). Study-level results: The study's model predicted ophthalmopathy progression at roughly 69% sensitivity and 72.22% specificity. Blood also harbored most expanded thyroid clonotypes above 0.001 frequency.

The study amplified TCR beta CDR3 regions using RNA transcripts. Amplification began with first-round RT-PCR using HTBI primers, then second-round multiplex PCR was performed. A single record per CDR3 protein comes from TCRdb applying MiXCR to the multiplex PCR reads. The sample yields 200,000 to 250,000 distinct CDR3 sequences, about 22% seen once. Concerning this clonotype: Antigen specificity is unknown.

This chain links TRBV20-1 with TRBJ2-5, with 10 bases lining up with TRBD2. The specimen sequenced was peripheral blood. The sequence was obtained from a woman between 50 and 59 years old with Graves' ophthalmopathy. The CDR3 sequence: CSALSGRTLGRETQYF. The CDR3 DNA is TGCAGTGCCCTTAGCGGGAGGACCCTAGGGCGGGAGACCCAGTACTTC.